This T cell receptor (beta chain) was sequenced during a study of blood T cells in healthy people across ages. Study outcomes and limitations: Bulk PBMC profiling left naive and antigen-experienced comparisons inconclusive. Donor CMV infection status was unknown, possibly confounding age-related changes in expanded clonotypes.

Combining a sample-barcoded 5' primer with a J-beta primer mix, a second PCR ran for about 7 to 11 cycles. A template-switch adaptor containing 12 random nucleotides labeled each cDNA molecule. TCRdb re-called the 5' RACE reads through MiXCR, storing one row per CDR3 protein. The sample contains fewer than 800,000 distinct CDR3 sequences, 32% of which appear only once. Only a few counts were recorded for this clonotype. Its antigen is unidentified. Germline V CDR1 and CDR2: DFQATT, SNEGSKA (reference sequence). With 4 bases removed from V and 7 bases from J, the gap between germline ends came to 11 bases. The CDR3 has 12 residues.

This TCR came from a woman aged 80 or older in good health. This chain links TRBV20-1 with TRBJ2-1; D not certain. The sequencing input was blood. The CDR3 sequence: CSATLGENEQFF. CDR3 DNA sequence: TGCAGTGCTACTCTTGGCGAGAATGAGCAGTTCTTC.